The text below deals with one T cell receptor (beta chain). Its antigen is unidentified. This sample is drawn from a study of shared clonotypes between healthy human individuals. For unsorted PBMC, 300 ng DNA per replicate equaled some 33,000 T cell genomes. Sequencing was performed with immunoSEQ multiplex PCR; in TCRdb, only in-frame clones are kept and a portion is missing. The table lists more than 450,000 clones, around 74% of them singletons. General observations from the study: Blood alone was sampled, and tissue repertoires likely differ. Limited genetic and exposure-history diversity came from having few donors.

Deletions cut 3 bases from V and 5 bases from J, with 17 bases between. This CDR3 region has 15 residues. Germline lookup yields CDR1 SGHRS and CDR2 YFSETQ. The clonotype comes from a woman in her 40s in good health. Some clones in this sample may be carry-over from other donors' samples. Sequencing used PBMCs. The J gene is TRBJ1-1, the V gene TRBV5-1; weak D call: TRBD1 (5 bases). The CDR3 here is CASSSNTGLRTEAFF. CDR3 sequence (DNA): TGCGCCAGCAGCTCAAATACAGGTTTGAGGACTGAAGCTTTCTTT.